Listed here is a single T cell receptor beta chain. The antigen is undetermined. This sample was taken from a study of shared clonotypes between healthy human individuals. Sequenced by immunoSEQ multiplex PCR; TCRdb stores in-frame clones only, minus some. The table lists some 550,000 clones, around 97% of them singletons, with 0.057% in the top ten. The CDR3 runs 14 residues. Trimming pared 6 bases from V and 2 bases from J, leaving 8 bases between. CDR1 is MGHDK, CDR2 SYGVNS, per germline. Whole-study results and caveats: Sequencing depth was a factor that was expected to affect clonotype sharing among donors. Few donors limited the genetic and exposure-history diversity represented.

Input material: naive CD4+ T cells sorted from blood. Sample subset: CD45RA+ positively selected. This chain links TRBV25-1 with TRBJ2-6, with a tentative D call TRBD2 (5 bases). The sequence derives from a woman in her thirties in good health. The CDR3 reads CASRTTTGANVLTF. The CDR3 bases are TGTGCCAGCAGGACTACGACTGGGGCCAACGTCCTGACTTTC.